This T cell receptor beta chain was retrieved from a study of shared clonotypes between healthy human individuals. In the study overall: The composition of the donors was a couple of women and a few men aged 18 to 49. General study results and limits: Large sequencing depth failed to make sorted-subset sequencing complete, rarefaction showed.

Only in-frame clones appear in the TCRdb table, and some are missing; sequencing was by immunoSEQ multiplex PCR. This sample has around 690,000 clones; 90% occur once, and the top ten carry 34%. On this clone: Its antigen is not identified.

The V gene's germline CDR1 is MDHEN and CDR2 SYDVKM. This CDR3 is 15 amino acids long. V lost 3 bases and J 4 bases, leaving 15 bases between the germline ends. The chain combines TRBV28 with TRBJ1-2; D possibly corresponds to TRBD1 (5 bases). The receptor was isolated from a man aged 18 to 30 in good health. Some clones in this sample may be carry-over from other donors' samples. Specimen: memory CD8+ T cells from PBMCs. Subset of the sample: CD45RO+ cells pooled with CCR7-negative TemRA cells. CDR3 DNA sequence: TGTGCCAGCAGTTTCTCCGACAGCTTATCCTATGGCTACACCTTC. Amino acid sequence: CASSFSDSLSYGYTF.